The 6 T cell receptor beta chains below come from one sample, sequenced in a study of blood T cell repertoires in COVID-19. The data were produced by immunoSEQ multiplex PCR, yet TCRdb's version contains in-frame clones alone and is incomplete. The table includes hundreds of thousands of clones, 86% detected once. Sequenced input: peripheral blood. The receptors come from a woman in her 70s with COVID-19, enrolled during active disease.

This chain uses TRBV29-1 with TRBJ1-2; TRBD1 might be the D (5 bases). Germline assignment: CDR1 SQVTM and CDR2 ANQGSEA. The length of the CDR3 is 13 residues. Trimming took 4 bases from V and 4 from J, leaving 13 bases between them. In DNA form, the CDR3 reads TGCAGCGTTGGACAACAGGTTGGCTATGGCTACACCTTC. Translating gives CSVGQQVGYGYTF.

The rearrangement links TRBV5-6 to TRBJ1-1, with D perhaps matching TRBD1 (5 bases). Germline CDR1 SGHDT, CDR2 YYEEEE. The CDR3 consists of 14 residues. The ends were cut back, 4 bases at V and 0 bases at J, with 10 bases in the middle. The CDR3 DNA reads TGTGCCAGCAGCCGTGGGACTGTGAACACTGAAGCTTTCTTT. The encoded protein is CASSRGTVNTEAFF.

This chain joins TRBV5-1 and TRBJ2-2, with a tentative D call TRBD1 (6 bases). V was pared by 2 bases and J by 1 base, with 15 bases between. Germline V lookup: CDR1 SGHRS, CDR2 YFSETQ. The CDR3 has 17 amino acids. Here the CDR3 DNA reads TGCGCCAGCAGCTTCACGGGACACGAATTGAACACCGGGGAGCTGTTTTTT. Its protein is CASSFTGHELNTGELFF.

As concerns this clone: An end of the junction does not agree with germline; a read error may underlie this. The chain couples TRBV5-1 to TRBJ1-2, with TRBD1 matching over 7 bases. Per the germline V gene, CDR1 is SGHRS and CDR2 is YFSETQ. The CDR3 length is 16 residues. The CDR3 reads CASSLRQGVLNSGYTF. The CDR3 DNA follows: TGCGCCAGCAGCTTGAGGCAGGGGGTGCTCAACTCTGGCTACACCTTC.

The rearrangement links TRBV5-6 to TRBJ1-4; possibly TRBD1 for D (5 bases). The V gene's germline CDR1 is SGHDT and CDR2 YYEEEE. V lost 3 bases and J lost 8, with 20 bases in between. The CDR3 is 16 residues long. CDR3 coding DNA: TGTGCCAGCAGCTGGGGACTAACTTACCGGGGGGAAAAACTGTTTTTT. It yields the protein CASSWGLTYRGEKLFF.

The chain joins TRBV11-3 to TRBJ2-4, with TRBD1 matching over 8 bases. Germline loops: CDR1 SGHNT, CDR2 YENEEA. V dropped 0 bases and J dropped 7; count of bases not matched to a gene: 20. The CDR3 spans 20 residues. CDR3 in DNA: TGTGCCAGCAGCTTAGACAGGGGGCGCGGTTTGGGTTATAGTCGGAACATTCAGTACTTC. Its protein product is CASSLDRGRGLGYSRNIQYF.